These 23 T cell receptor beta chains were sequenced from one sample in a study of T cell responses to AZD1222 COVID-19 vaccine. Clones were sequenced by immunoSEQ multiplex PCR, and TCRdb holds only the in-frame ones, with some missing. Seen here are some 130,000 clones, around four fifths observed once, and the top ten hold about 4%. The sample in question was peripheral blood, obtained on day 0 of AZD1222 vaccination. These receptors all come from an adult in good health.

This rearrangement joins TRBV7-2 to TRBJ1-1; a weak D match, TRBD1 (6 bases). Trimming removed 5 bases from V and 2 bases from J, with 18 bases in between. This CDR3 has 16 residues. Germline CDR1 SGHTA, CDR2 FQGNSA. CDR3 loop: CASSPYPGHYNTEAFF. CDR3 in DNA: TGTGCCAGCAGCCCATATCCGGGACACTACAACACTGAAGCTTTCTTT.

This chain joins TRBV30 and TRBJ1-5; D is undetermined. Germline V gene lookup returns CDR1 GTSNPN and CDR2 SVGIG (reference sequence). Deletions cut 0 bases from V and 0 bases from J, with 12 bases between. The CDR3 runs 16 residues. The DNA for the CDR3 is TGTGCCTGGAGTGTACGTCGAGGGTCTAGCAATCAGCCCCAGCATTTT. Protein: CAWSVRRGSSNQPQHF.

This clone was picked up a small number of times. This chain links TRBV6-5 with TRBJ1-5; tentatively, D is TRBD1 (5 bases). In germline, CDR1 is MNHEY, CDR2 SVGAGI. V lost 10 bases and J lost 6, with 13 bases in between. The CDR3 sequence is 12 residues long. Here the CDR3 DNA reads TGTGCCACCGGGACGTGGACTCAGCCCCAGCATTTT. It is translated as CATGTWTQPQHF.

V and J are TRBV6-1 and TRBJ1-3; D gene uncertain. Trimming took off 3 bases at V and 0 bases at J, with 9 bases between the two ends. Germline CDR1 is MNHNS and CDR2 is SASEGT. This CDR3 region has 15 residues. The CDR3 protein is CASSDGPSSGNTIYF. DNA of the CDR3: TGTGCCAGCAGTGACGGACCGAGCTCTGGAAACACCATATATTTT.

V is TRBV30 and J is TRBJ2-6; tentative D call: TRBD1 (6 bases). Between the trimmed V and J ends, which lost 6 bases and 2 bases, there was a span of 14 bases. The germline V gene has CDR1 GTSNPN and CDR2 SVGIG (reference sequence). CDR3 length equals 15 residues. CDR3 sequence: CACAPQGAGANVLTF. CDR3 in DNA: TGTGCCTGCGCTCCACAGGGTGCTGGGGCCAACGTCCTGACTTTC.

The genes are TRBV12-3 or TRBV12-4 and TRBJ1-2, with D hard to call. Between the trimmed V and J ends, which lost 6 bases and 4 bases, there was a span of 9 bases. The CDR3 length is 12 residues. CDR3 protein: CASSSSGYGYTF. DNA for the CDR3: TGTGCCAGCAGCTCATCAGGCTATGGCTACACCTTC.

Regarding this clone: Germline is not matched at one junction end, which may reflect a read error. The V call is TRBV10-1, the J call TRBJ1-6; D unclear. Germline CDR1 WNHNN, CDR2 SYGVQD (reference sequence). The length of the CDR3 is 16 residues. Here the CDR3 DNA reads TGCGCCAGCAGTGCCGAGATCCCCCCGGATAATTCGCCCCTCCACTTT. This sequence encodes CASSAEIPPDNSPLHF.

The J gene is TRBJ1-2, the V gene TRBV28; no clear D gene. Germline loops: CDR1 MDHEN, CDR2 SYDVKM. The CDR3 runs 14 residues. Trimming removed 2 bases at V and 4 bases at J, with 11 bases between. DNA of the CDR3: TGTGCCAGCAGTTTAGTGACGGAGGGCTATGGCTACACCTTC. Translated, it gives CASSLVTEGYGYTF.

The CDR3 loop reads CASSAGANTIYF. The CDR3 DNA sequence: TGTGCCAGCAGTGCGGGCGCGAACACCATATATTTT. The V gene is TRBV2, the J gene TRBJ1-3; D remains ambiguous. Germline CDR1 SNHLY, CDR2 FYNNEI. Trimming took off 4 bases at V and 7 bases at J, with 8 bases between the two ends. This CDR3 has 12 residues.

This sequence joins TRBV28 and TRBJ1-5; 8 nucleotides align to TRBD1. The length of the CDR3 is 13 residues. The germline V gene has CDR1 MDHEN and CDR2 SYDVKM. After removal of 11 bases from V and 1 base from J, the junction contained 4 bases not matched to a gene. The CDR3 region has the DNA TGTGCCGGTGGACAGGGAAGCAATCAGCCCCAGCATTTT. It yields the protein CAGGQGSNQPQHF. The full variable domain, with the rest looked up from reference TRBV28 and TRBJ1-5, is DVKVTQSSRYLVKRTGEKVFLECVQDMDHENMFWYRQDPGLGLRLIYFSYDVKMKEKGDIPEGYSVSREKKERFSLILESASTNQTSMYLCAGGQGSNQPQHFGDGTRLSIL.

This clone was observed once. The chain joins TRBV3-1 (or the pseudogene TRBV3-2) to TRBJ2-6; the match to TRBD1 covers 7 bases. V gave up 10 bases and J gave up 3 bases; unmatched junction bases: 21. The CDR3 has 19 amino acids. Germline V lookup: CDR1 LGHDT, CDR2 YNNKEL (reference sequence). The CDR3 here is CATSPTTGKGKGGANVLTF. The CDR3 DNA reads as TGTGCCACCTCCCCCACGACAGGGAAGGGGAAGGGTGGGGCCAACGTCCTGACTTTC.

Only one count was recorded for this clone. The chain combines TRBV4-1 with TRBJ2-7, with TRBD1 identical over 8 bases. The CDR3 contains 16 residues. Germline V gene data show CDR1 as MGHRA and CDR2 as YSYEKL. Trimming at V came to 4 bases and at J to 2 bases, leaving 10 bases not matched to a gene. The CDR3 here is CASSLASDRATYEQYF. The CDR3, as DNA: TGCGCCAGCAGCCTCGCCTCGGACAGGGCCACCTACGAGCAGTACTTC.

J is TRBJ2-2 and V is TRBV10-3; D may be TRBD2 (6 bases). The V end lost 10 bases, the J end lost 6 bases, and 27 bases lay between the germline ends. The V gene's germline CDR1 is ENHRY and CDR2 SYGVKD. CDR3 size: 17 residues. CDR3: CANQSITGVGAPGELFF. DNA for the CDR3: TGTGCCAACCAGTCCATTACGGGGGTTGGAGCGCCCGGGGAGCTGTTTTTT.

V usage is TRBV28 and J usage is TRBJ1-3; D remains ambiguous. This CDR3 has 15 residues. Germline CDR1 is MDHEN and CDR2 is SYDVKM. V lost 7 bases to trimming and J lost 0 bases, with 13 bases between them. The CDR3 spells CASTTAVVSGNTIYF. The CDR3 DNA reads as TGTGCCAGCACCACAGCCGTTGTCTCTGGAAACACCATATATTTT.

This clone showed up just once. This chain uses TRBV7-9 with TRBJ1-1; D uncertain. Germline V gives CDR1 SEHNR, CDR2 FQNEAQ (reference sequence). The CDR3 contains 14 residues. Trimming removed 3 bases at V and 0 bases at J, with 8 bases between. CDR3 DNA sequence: TGTGCCAGCAGCTTCCCGGAATTGAACACTGAAGCTTTCTTT. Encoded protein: CASSFPELNTEAFF.

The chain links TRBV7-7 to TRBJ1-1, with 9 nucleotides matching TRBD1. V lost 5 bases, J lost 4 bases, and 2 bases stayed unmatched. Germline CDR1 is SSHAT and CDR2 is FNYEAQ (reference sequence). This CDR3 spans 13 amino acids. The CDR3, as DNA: TGTGCCAGCAGCCAGGACAGGGGCACTGAAGCTTTCTTT. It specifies CASSQDRGTEAFF.

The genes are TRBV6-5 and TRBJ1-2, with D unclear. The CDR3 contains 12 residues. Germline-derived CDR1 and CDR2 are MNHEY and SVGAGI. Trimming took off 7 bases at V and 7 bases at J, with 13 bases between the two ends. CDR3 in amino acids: CASKSGDSGYTF. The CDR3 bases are TGTGCCAGCAAAAGCGGGGATAGTGGCTACACCTTC.

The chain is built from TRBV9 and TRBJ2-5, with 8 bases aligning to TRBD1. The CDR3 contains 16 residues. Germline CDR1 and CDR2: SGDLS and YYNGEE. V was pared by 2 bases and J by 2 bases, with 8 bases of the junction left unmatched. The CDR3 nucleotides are TGTGCCAGCAGCGTGGGGACAGGAGACCTTCAAGAGACCCAGTACTTC. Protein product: CASSVGTGDLQETQYF. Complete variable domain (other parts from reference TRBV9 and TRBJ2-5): DSGVTQTPKHLITATGQRVTLRCSPRSGDLSVYWYQQSLDQGLQFLIQYYNGEERAKGNILERFSAQQFPDLHSELNLSSLELGDSALYFCASSVGTGDLQETQYFGPGTRLLVL.

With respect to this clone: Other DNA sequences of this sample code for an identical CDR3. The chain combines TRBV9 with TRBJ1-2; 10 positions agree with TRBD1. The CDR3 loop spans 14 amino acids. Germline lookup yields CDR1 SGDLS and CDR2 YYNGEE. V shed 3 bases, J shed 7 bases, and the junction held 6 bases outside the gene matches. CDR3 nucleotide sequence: TGTGCCAGCAGCGATGACAGGGGGCGGCGTGGCTACACCTTC. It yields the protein CASSDDRGRRGYTF.

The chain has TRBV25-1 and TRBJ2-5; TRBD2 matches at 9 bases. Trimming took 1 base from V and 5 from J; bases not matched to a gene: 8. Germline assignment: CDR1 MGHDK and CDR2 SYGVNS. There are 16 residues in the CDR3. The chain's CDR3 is CASSESSSGGGETQYF. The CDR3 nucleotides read TGTGCCAGCAGTGAATCGAGTAGCGGGGGCGGCGAGACCCAGTACTTC.

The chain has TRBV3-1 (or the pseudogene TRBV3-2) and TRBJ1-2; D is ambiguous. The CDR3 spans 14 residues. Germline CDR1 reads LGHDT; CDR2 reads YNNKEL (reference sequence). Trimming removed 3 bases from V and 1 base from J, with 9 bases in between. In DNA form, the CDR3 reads TGTGCCAGCAGCCAGTTGGGGATTAACTATGGCTACACCTTC. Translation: CASSQLGINYGYTF.

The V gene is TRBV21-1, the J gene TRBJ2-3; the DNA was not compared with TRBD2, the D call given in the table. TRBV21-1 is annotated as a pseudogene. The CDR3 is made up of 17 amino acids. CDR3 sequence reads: CASSKKAPVGSPDTQYF. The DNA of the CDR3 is TGTGCCAGCAGCAAAAAAGCCCCCGTCGGGAGCCCAGATACGCAGTATTTT.

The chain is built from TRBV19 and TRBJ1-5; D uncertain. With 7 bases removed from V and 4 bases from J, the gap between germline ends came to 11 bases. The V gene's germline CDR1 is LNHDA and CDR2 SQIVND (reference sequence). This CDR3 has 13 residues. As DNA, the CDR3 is TGTGCCAGTACCCCAATGTGGAATCAGCCCCAGCATTTT. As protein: CASTPMWNQPQHF.